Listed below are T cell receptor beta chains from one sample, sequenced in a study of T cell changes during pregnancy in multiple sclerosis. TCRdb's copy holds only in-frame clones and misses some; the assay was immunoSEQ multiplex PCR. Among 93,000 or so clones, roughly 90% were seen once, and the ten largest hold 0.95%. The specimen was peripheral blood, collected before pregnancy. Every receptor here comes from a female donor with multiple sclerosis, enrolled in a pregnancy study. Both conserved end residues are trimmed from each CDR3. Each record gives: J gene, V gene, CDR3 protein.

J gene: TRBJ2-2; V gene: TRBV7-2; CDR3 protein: ASSFSGGTGELF
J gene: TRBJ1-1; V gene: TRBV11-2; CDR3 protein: ASSLAPQVRMRAEAF
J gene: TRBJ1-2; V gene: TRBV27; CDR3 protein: ASSLSARDREYT
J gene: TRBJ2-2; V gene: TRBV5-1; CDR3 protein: ASSQRTSGREGYTGELF
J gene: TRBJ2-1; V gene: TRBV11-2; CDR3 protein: GVGGNEQF
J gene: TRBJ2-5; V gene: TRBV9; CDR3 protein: ASSEQQGYEQETQY
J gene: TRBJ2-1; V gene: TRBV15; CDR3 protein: ATTKPGYSYNEQF
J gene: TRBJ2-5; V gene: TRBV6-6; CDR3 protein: ASREVGPETQY
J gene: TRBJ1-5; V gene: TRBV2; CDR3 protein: ASSQQLASNQPQH
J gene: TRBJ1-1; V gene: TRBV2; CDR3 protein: ASRKLFRDRERTEAF
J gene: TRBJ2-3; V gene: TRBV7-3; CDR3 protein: ASSFAPTSGRTSTDTQY
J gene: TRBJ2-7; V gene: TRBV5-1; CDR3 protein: ASSLDPVSYEQY
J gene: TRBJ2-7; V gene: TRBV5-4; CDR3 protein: ASSLESSEQY
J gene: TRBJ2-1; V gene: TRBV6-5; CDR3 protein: ASRVAGGYNEQF
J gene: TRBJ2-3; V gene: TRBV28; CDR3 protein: ASSLLSGLWDTQY
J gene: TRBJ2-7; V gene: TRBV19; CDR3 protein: ASSPTPGLAGGLRTGEQY
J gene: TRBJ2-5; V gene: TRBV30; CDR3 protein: AWTQPGGLETQY
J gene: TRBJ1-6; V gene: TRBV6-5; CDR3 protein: ASSPIQGGYSPLH
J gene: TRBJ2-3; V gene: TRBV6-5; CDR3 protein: ASSYVRTAEFGTQY
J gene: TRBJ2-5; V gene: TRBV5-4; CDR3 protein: ASSQGASGGWGETQY